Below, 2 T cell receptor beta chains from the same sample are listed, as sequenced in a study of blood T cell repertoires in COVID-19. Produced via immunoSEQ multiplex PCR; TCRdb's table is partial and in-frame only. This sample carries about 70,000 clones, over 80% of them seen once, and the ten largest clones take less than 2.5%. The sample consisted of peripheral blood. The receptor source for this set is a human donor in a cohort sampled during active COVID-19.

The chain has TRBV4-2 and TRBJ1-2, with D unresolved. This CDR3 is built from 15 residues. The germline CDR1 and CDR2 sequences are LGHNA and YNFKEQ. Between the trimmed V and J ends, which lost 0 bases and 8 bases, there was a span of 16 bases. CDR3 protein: CASSQEEAIQDGYTF. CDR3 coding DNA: TGTGCCAGCAGCCAAGAGGAGGCCATTCAAGACGGCTACACCTTC.

CDR3 DNA sequence: TGTGCCAGCAGCCAACGTATTAGTGGCTACACCTTC. This sequence encodes CASSQRISGYTF. V gene TRBV3-1 (or the pseudogene TRBV3-2) combines with J gene TRBJ1-2; D uncertain. CDR1 LGHDT and CDR2 YNNKEL come from the germline V gene (reference sequence). CDR3 length equals 12 residues. Between the trimmed V and J ends, which lost 2 bases and 7 bases, there was a span of 8 bases.